What follows describes a single T cell receptor (beta chain). Its antigen is not identified. Method: immunoSEQ multiplex PCR; TCRdb's copy keeps in-frame clones and lacks some. The sample includes 50,000 to 75,000 clones, around 78% of them seen just once. The record originates from a study of radiation and T cells in renal cell carcinoma. About the study: Nephrectomy followed 15 Gy stereotactic body radiation by 4 weeks.

Study-level points and caveats: Pretreatment tumor biopsies were lacking, so baseline clonotypes are unknown.

Time point described: baseline pretreatment blood. Regarding treatment: 15 Gy SBRT to primary tumor, nephrectomy 4 weeks later. Per germline, CDR1 SGHAT and CDR2 FQNNGV. Trimming shortened V by 4 bases and J by 1 base, and 8 bases separated the two germline ends. The CDR3 loop spans 14 amino acids. This chain joins TRBV11-2 and TRBJ1-3; D uncertain. The TCR originated in a man aged 55 to 70 with renal cell carcinoma. Specimen: blood, collected from a patient whose treatment included radiotherapy and nephrectomy. The CDR3 coding sequence is TGTGCCAGCAGCTCAGACCGGTCTGGAAACACCATATATTTT. The encoded protein is CASSSDRSGNTIYF.